This TCR beta chain appears in the sequencing data of a study of T cell changes during pregnancy in multiple sclerosis. Germline V CDR1 and CDR2: SEHNR, FQNEAQ (reference sequence). The length of the CDR3 is 16 residues. V lost 3 bases to trimming and J lost 2 bases; unmatched junction nucleotides: 5. Method: immunoSEQ multiplex PCR; TCRdb's copy keeps in-frame clones and lacks some. Of 45,000 or so clones listed, around 96% are singletons. Sequenced material: peripheral blood, taken in the second trimester of pregnancy. V usage is TRBV7-9 and J usage is TRBJ2-3; 10 bases match TRBD2. The receptor was isolated from a female donor with multiple sclerosis, enrolled in a pregnancy study. CDR3: CASSLSSGGYTDTQYF. The CDR3 DNA reads TGTGCCAGCAGCTTGTCTAGCGGGGGATACACAGATACGCAGTATTTT.